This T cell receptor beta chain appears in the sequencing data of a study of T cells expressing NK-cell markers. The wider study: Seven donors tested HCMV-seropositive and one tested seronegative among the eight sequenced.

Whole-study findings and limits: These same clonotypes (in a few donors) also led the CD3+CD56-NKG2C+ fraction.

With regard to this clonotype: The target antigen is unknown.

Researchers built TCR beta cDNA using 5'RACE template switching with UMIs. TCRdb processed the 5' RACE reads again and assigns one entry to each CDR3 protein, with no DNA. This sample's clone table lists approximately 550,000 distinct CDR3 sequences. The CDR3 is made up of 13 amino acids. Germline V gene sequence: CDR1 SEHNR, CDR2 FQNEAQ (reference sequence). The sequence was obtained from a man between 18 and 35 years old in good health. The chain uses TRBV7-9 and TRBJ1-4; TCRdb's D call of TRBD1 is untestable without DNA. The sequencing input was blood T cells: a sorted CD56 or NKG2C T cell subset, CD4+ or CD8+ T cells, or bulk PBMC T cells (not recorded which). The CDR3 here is CASSFVRGEKLFF.